This T cell receptor (beta chain) was captured by sequencing in a study of graft-versus-host responses after intestinal transplantation. For the study at large: Anti-thymocyte globulin induction preceded 2 to 4 years of tacrolimus and steroid maintenance in all recipients.

The V gene lost 0 bases and the J gene lost 8 bases, with 15 bases spanning the gap. CDR3 length equals 15 residues. The germline V gene encodes CDR1 SGHRS and CDR2 YFSETQ. The assay was immunoSEQ multiplex PCR, and TCRdb's table has in-frame clones only and misses some. Found here are over 45,000 clones, roughly nine tenths of them singletons; the top ten hold roughly 0.62%. Study-wide results and caveats: Early after transplant, HvG clones declined as circulating GvH clones peaked. Recipient marrow held GvH clones, some first seen in ileum or blood.

Concerning this clone: Its antigen is still unknown.

The receptor was derived from a human donor who was the organ donor for an intestinal transplant. The rearrangement uses TRBV5-1 and TRBJ2-4, with a tentative D call TRBD2 (6 bases). The material was unstimulated CD4+ T cells sorted from spleen or lymph node cells, obtained before transplant. The DNA for the CDR3 is TGCGCCAGCAGCTTGGAAGGGACTCCCCAGGACATTCAGTACTTC. Translated: CASSLEGTPQDIQYF. The whole variable domain, remainder taken from reference TRBV5-1 and TRBJ2-4, is KAGVTQTPRYLIKTRGQQVTLSCSPISGHRSVSWYQQTPGQGLQFLFEYFSETQRNKGNFPGRFSGRQFSNSRSEMNVSTLELGDSALYLCASSLEGTPQDIQYFGAGTRLSVL.